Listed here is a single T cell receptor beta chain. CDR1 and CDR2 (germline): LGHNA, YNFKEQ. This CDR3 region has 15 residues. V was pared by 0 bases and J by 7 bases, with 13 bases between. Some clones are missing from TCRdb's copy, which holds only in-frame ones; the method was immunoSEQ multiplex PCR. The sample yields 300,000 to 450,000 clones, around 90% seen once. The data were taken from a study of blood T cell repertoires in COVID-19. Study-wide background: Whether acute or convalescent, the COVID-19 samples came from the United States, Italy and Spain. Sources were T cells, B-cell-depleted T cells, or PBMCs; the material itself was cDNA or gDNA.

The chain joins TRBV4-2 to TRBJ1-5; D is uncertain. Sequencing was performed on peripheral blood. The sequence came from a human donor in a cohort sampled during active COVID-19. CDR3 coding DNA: TGTGCCAGCAGCCAAGACTATCGGTACTCCCAGCCCCAGCATTTT. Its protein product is CASSQDYRYSQPQHF.